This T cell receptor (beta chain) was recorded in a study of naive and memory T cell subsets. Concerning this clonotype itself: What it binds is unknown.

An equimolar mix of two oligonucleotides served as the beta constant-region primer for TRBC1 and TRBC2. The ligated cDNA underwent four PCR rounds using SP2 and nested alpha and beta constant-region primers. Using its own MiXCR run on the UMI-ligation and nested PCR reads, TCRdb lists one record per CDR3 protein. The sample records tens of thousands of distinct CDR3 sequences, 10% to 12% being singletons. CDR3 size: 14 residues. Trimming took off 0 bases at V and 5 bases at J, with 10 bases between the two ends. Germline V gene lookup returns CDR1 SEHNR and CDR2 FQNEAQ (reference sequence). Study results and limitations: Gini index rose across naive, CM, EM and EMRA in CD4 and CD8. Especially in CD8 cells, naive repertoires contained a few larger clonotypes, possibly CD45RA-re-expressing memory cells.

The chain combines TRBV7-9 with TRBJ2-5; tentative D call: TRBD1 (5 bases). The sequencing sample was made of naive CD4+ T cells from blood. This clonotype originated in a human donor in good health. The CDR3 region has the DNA TGTGCCAGCAGCTTAGCTATGGGGCCCGAGACCCAGTACTTC. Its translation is CASSLAMGPETQYF.